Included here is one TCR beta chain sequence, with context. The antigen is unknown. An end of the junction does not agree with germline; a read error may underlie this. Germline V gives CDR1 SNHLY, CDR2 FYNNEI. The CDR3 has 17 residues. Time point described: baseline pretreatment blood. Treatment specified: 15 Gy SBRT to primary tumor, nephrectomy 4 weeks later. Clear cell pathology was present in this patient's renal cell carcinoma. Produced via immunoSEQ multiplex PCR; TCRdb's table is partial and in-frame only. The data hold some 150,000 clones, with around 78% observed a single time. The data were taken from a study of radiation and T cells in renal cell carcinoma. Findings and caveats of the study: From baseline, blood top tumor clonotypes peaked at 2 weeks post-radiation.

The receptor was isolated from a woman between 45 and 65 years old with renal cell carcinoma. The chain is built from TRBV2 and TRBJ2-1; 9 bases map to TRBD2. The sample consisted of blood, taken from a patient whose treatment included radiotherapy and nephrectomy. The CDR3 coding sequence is TGTGCCAGCAGTGAAAAAGGGGGACTAGCAAGTTACAGTGAGCAGTTCTTC. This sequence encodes CASSEKGGLASYSEQFF.